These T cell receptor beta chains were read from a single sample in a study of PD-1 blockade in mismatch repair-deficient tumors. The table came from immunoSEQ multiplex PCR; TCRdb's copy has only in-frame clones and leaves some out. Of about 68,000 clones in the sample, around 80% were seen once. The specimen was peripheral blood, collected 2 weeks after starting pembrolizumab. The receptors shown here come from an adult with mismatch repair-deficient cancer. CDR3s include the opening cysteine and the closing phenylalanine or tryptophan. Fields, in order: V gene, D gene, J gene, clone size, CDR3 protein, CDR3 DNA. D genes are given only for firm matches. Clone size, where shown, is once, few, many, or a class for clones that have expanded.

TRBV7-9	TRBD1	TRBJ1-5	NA	CASSPDRDQPQHF	TGTGCCAGCAGCCCTGACAGGGATCAGCCCCAGCATTTT
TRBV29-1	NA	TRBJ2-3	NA	CSVEPYSGGTDTQYF	TGCAGCGTTGAACCCTATAGCGGAGGCACAGATACGCAGTATTTT
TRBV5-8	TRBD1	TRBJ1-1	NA	CASSAPAGQGKEAFF	TGTGCCAGCAGCGCCCCTGCGGGACAGGGAAAGGAAGCTTTCTTT
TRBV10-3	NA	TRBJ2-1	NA	CAISRNLVSLNEQFF	TGTGCCATCAGCCGTAACCTTGTTTCTTTGAATGAGCAGTTCTTC
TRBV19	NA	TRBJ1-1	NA	CASSIRGGATEAFF	TGTGCCAGTAGTATAAGGGGGGGGGCCACTGAAGCTTTCTTT
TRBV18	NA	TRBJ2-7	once	CASSPWQTGGTSHEQYF	TGTGCCAGCTCACCGTGGCAAACAGGAGGAACGTCTCACGAGCAGTACTTC
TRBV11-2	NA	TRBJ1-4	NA	CASRTRDGNEKLFF	TGTGCCAGCAGGACACGGGACGGTAATGAAAAACTGTTTTTT
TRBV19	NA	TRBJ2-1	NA	CASSIGSASPNNEQFF	TGTGCCAGTAGTATAGGTTCCGCCTCTCCCAACAATGAGCAGTTCTTC
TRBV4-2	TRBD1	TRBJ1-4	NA	CASSQRVPGGATNEKLFF	TGTGCCAGCAGCCAACGGGTCCCAGGGGGAGCAACTAATGAAAAACTGTTTTTT
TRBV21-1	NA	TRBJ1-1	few	CASSKNWRVHDTEAFF	TGTGCCAGCAGCAAGAACTGGAGGGTTCATGACACTGAAGCTTTCTTT
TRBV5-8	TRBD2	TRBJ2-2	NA	CASSRPLSGTNTGELFF	TGTGCCAGCAGCCGCCCACTTAGCGGGACAAACACCGGGGAGCTGTTTTTT
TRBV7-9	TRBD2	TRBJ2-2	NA	CASSLGRGGSGELFF	TGTGCCAGCAGCTTAGGACGGGGAGGGTCCGGGGAGCTGTTTTTT
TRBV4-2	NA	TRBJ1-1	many	CASSQDFLGGSEAFF	TGTGCCAGCAGCCAAGATTTTTTGGGTGGGTCTGAAGCTTTCTTT
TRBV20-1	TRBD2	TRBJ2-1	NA	CSAPGGHEQFF	TGCAGTGCTCCGGGGGGGCATGAGCAGTTCTTC
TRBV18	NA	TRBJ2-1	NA	CASSGLSRDEQFF	TGTGCCAGCTCAGGACTCAGCAGGGATGAGCAGTTCTTC
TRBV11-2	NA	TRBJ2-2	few	CASSFSFGMINTGELFF	TGTGCCAGCAGCTTTAGCTTCGGGATGATAAACACCGGGGAGCTGTTTTTT
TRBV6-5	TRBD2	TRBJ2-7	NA	CASSYTVSGRYEQYF	TGTGCCAGCAGTTACACCGTCAGCGGGAGATACGAGCAGTACTTC
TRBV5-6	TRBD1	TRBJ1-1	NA	CASSWGTGDSTEAFF	TGTGCCAGCAGCTGGGGGACAGGGGATAGCACTGAAGCTTTCTTT
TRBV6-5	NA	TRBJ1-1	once	CASSSSGAVYTEAFF	TGTGCCAGCAGTTCCTCAGGGGCTGTGTACACTGAAGCTTTCTTT
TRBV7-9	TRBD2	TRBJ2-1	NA	CASRPLGGTNEQFF	TGTGCCAGCAGACCACTGGGGGGGACTAACGAGCAGTTCTTC
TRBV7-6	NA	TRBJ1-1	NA	CASSLPEDSTEAFF	TGTGCCAGCAGCTTACCAGAGGACAGCACTGAAGCTTTCTTT
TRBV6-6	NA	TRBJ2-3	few	CASSYGPPPDTQYF	TGTGCCAGCAGTTACGGCCCCCCCCCAGATACGCAGTATTTT
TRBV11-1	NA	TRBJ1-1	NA	CASSLEGVSTEAFF	TGTGCCAGCAGCTTGGAAGGGGTGAGCACTGAAGCTTTCTTT
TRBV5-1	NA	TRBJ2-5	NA	CASSSDGRGTQYF	TGCGCCAGCAGCTCGGACGGCCGGGGGACCCAGTACTTC
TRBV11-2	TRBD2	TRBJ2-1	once	CASSSAGLAGGPRIF	TGTGCCAGCAGCTCCGCTGGACTAGCGGGAGGGCCAAGGATCTTC
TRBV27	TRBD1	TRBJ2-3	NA	CASSFQTGGTDTQYF	TGTGCCAGCAGTTTCCAAACAGGGGGCACAGATACGCAGTATTTT
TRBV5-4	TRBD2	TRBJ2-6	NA	CASSTARASGYSGANVLTF	TGTGCCAGCAGCACGGCCCGGGCTAGCGGGTATTCTGGGGCCAACGTCCTGACTTTC
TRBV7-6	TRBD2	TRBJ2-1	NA	CASSLNSGRVRNEQFF	TGTGCCAGCAGCTTAAATAGCGGGAGAGTCCGCAATGAGCAGTTCTTC
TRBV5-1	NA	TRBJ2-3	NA	CASSLDGPLMNTQYF	TGCGCCAGCAGCTTGGATGGTCCGCTTATGAATACGCAGTATTTT
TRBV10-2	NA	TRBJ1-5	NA	CASKTQGLGPQHF	TGCGCCAGCAAGACGCAGGGGCTGGGGCCCCAGCATTTT
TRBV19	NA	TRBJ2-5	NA	CASSIPGRGGYETQYF	TGTGCCAGTAGTATCCCGGGCAGGGGCGGATATGAGACCCAGTACTTC
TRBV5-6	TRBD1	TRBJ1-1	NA	CASSTDRVGTEAFF	TGTGCCAGCAGCACGGACAGGGTTGGGACTGAAGCTTTCTTT
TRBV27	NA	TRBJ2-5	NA	CASSPRRDPRETQYF	TGTGCCAGCAGTCCCCGACGGGATCCCCGGGAGACCCAGTACTTC
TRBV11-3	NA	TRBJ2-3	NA	CASSLYGRDTDTQYF	TGTGCCAGCAGCTTATACGGGAGAGACACAGATACGCAGTATTTT
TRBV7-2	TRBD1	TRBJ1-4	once	CASSLTGGNNEKLFF	TGTGCCAGCAGCCTTACAGGGGGCAATAATGAAAAACTGTTTTTT
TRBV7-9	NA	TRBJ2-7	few	CASSLSSYEQYF	TGTGCCAGCAGCTTATCGAGCTACGAGCAGTACTTC
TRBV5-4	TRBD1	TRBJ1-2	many	CASSRLDRFYGYTF	TGTGCCAGCAGCAGACTGGACAGGTTCTATGGCTACACCTTC
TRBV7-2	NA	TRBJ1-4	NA	CASSRRGDTTNEKLFF	TGTGCCAGCAGCCGGAGGGGGGATACGACTAATGAAAAACTGTTTTTT
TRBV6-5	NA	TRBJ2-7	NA	CASSYSQGSYEQYF	TGTGCCAGCAGTTACTCGCAGGGTTCCTACGAGCAGTACTTC
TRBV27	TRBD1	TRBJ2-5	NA	CASSSQAGQGKETQYF	TGTGCCAGCAGTTCGCAAGCGGGACAGGGGAAAGAGACCCAGTACTTC
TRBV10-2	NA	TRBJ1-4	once	CASSETGRGEKLFF	TGCGCCAGCAGTGAGACAGGGAGAGGTGAAAAACTGTTTTTT